These T cell receptor beta chains were read from a single sample in a study of blood T cell repertoires in COVID-19. The table came from immunoSEQ multiplex PCR; TCRdb's copy has only in-frame clones and leaves some out. The sample has 90,000 to 130,000 clones; approximately 82% are singletons. Sequencing used peripheral blood. These receptors all come from a woman aged 80 or over with acute or convalescent COVID-19. CDR3s include the opening cysteine and the closing phenylalanine or tryptophan. D genes are given only for firm matches. Clone size, where shown, is once, few, many, or a class for clones that have expanded.

TRBV7-9	19	.	TRBJ1-1	.	CASSLYGWRGPSTNTEAFF	TGTGCCAGCAGCTTGTATGGGTGGAGGGGACCTAGCACGAACACTGAAGCTTTCTTT
TRBV13	17	TRBD2	TRBJ2-1	.	CASRQHLSGGVNNEQFF	TGTGCCAGCAGGCAACATCTTAGCGGGGGGGTTAACAATGAGCAGTTCTTC
TRBV7-9	15	TRBD1	TRBJ2-7	once	CASSPAQGALYEQYF	TGTGCCAGCAGCCCCGCCCAGGGGGCTTTATACGAGCAGTACTTC
TRBV12-3/TRBV12-4	13	.	TRBJ1-4	.	CASSLQMNEKLFF	TGTGCCAGCAGCCTCCAGATGAATGAAAAACTGTTTTTT
TRBV11-3	14	TRBD1	TRBJ1-2	.	CASSTQGADYGYTF	TGTGCCAGCAGCACTCAGGGGGCAGACTATGGCTACACCTTC
TRBV29-1	13	.	TRBJ1-1	.	CSVVKGDYAEAFF	TGCAGCGTTGTAAAGGGGGATTACGCTGAAGCTTTCTTT
TRBV6-5	15	.	TRBJ1-1	.	CASSYGSIRDTEAFF	TGTGCCAGCAGTTACGGTTCAATCAGGGACACTGAAGCTTTCTTT
TRBV11-3	14	.	TRBJ2-6	.	CASSPRNRANVLTF	TGTGCCAGCAGCCCCCGCAACAGGGCCAACGTCCTGACTTTC
TRBV6-6	14	TRBD2	TRBJ2-1	.	CASWAGGTYNEQFF	TGTGCCAGCTGGGCGGGGGGAACCTACAATGAGCAGTTCTTC
TRBV3-1/TRBV3-2	13	TRBD1	TRBJ2-7	few	CASSLDRGGEQYF	TGTGCCAGCAGCCTCGACAGGGGCGGGGAGCAGTACTTC
TRBV5-1	15	.	TRBJ1-3	.	CASKRAAELGNTIYF	TGCGCCAGCAAGAGGGCGGCGGAGCTCGGAAACACCATATATTTT
TRBV3-1/TRBV3-2	14	.	TRBJ1-1	few	CASSQAGINTEAFF	TGTGCCAGCAGCCAAGCAGGGATAAACACTGAAGCTTTCTTT
TRBV3-1/TRBV3-2	17	.	TRBJ1-2	.	CASSQDWSVGLMYGYTF	TGTGCCAGCAGCCAAGATTGGTCGGTAGGACTGATGTATGGCTACACCTTC
TRBV28	15	TRBD1	TRBJ1-1	.	CASGLPGTGKTEAFF	TGTGCCAGCGGACTACCCGGGACAGGGAAAACTGAAGCTTTCTTT
TRBV5-1	16	TRBD1	TRBJ2-5	once	CASSFTGADSGETQYF	TGCGCCAGCAGCTTTACAGGGGCTGATTCAGGGGAGACCCAGTACTTC
TRBV5-1	14	TRBD1	TRBJ1-1	once	CASSTGQMNTEAFF	TGCGCCAGCAGCACGGGACAGATGAACACTGAAGCTTTCTTT
TRBV29-1	12	.	TRBJ2-3	.	CSVEFPGDTQYF	TGCAGCGTTGAATTCCCCGGGGATACGCAGTATTTT
TRBV5-1	15	TRBD1	TRBJ1-5	.	CASSRTGTENQPQHF	TGCGCCAGCAGCCGGACCGGGACAGAGAATCAGCCCCAGCATTTT
TRBV18	15	TRBD1	TRBJ2-1	.	CASSPGTAGANEQFF	TGTGCCAGCTCTCCCGGGACAGCAGGGGCAAATGAGCAGTTCTTC
TRBV5-5	15	TRBD1	TRBJ1-1	.	CASSLDRQGRTEAFF	TGTGCCAGCAGCTTGGACCGACAGGGACGAACTGAAGCTTTCTTT
TRBV3-1/TRBV3-2	13	.	TRBJ1-5	.	CASQGDSNQPQHF	TGTGCTTCACAGGGAGACAGCAATCAGCCCCAGCATTTT
TRBV3-1/TRBV3-2	14	.	TRBJ1-1	.	CASSQENRPTEAFF	TGTGCCAGCAGCCAAGAAAACAGGCCCACTGAAGCTTTCTTT
TRBV6-5	13	TRBD2	TRBJ2-7	.	CASKGLATYEQYF	TGTGCCAGCAAGGGACTAGCCACCTACGAGCAGTACTTC
TRBV27	17	.	TRBJ2-5	.	CASSLYNAGSYQETQYF	TGTGCCAGCAGTTTATATAACGCAGGGTCGTACCAAGAGACCCAGTACTTC